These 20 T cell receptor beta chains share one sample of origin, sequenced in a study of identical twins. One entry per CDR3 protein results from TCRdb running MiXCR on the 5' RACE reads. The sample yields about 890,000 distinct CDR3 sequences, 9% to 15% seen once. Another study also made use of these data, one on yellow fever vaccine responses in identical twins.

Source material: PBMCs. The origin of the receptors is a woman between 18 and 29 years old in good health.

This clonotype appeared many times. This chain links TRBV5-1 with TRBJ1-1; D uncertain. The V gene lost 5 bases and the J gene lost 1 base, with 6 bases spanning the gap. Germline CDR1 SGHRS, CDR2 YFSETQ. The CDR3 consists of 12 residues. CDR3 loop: CASREGNTEAFF. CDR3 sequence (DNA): TGCGCCAGCAGGGAAGGGAACACTGAAGCTTTCTTT.

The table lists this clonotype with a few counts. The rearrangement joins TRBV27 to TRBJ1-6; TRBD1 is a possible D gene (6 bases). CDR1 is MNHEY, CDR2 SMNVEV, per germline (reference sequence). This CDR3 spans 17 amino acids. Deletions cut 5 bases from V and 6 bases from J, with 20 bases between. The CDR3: CASSPRAVGQLNSPLHF. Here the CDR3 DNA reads TGTGCCAGCAGTCCGCGGGCGGTAGGACAGCTTAATTCACCCCTCCACTTT.

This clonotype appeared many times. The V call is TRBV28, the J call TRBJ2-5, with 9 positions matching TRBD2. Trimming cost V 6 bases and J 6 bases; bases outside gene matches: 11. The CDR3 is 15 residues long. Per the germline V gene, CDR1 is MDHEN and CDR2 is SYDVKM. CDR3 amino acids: CASSTAREGQQTQYF. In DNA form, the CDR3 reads TGTGCCAGCAGCACCGCGCGGGAGGGCCAGCAGACCCAGTACTTC. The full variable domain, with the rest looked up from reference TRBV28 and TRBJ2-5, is DVKVTQSSRYLVKRTGEKVFLECVQDMDHENMFWYRQDPGLGLRLIYFSYDVKMKEKGDIPEGYSVSREKKERFSLILESASTNQTSMYLCASSTAREGQQTQYFGPGTRLLVL.

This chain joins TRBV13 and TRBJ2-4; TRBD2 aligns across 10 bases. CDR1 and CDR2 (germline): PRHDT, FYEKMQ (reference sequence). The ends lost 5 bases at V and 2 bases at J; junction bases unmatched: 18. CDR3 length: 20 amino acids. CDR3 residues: CASSLRTSGASGSTKNIQYF. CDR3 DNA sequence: TGTGCCAGCAGCCTAAGAACCTCGGGAGCTAGCGGGAGTACCAAAAACATTCAGTACTTC.

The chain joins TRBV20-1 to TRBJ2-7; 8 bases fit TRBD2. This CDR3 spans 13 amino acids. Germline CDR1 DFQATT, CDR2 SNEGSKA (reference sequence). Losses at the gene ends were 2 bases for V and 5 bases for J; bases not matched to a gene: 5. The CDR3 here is CSARSGSKDEQYF. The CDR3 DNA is TGCAGTGCTAGAAGCGGGAGTAAGGACGAGCAGTACTTC.

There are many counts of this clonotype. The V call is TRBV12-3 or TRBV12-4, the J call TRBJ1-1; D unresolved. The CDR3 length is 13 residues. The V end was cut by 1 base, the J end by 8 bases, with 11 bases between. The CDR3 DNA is TGTGCCAGCAGTTTAGGGCCGGTTCTAGAAGCTTTCTTT. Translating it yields CASSLGPVLEAFF.

The CDR3 DNA is TGTGCCAGCAGTTATTTCGGTAACAATGAGCAGTTCTTC. This gives the protein CASSYFGNNEQFF. J is TRBJ2-1 and V is TRBV6-6; D remains unclear. The CDR3 loop spans 13 amino acids. Germline V gene data show CDR1 as MNHNY and CDR2 as SVGAGI (reference sequence). V lost 3 bases, J lost 5 bases, and 8 bases lay in between.

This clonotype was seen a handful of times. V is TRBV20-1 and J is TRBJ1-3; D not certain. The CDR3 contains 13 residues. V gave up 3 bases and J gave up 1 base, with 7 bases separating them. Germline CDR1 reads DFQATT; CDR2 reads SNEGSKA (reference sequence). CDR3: CSARSGSGNTIYF. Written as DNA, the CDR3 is TGCAGTGCTAGGTCGGGATCTGGAAACACCATATATTTT.

CDR3 sequence reads: CSFRWTSGPDTQYF. The CDR3 DNA reads TGCAGCTTCCGGTGGACTAGCGGGCCAGATACGCAGTATTTT. The chain joins TRBV29-1 to TRBJ2-3; 11 bases match TRBD2. The germline V gene has CDR1 SQVTM and CDR2 ANQGSEA. J was trimmed by 4 bases and V by 8 bases; bases with no gene match: 8. CDR3 length: 14 residues.

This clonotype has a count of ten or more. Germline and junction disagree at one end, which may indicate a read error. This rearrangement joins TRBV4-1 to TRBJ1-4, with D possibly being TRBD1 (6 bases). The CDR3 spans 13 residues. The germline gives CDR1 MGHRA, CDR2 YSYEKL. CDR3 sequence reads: CASSQGERTDSVF. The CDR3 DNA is TGCGCCAGCAGCCAGGGGGAAAGGACAGACAGCGTTTTT.

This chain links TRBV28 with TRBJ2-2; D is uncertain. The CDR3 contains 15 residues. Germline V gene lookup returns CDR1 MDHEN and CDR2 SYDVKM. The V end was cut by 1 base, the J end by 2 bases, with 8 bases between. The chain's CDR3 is CASSLFRTNTGELFF. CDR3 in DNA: TGTGCCAGCAGTTTATTCAGAACCAACACCGGGGAGCTGTTTTTT.

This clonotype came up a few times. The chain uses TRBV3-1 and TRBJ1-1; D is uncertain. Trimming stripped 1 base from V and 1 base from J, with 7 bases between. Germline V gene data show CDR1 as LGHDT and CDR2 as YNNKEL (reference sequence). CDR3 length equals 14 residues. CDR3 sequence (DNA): TGTGCCAGCAGCCAAGGTCGTTGGAACACTGAAGCTTTCTTT. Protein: CASSQGRWNTEAFF.

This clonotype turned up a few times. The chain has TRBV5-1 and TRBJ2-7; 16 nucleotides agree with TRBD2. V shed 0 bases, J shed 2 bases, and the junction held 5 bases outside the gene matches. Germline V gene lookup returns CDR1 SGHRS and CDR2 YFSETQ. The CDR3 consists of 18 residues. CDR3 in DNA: TGCGCCAGCAGCTTGGCGGGGACTAGCGGGAGGGGTGCCTACGAGCAGTACTTC. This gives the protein CASSLAGTSGRGAYEQYF. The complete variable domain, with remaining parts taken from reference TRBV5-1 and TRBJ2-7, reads KAGVTQTPRYLIKTRGQQVTLSCSPISGHRSVSWYQQTPGQGLQFLFEYFSETQRNKGNFPGRFSGRQFSNSRSEMNVSTLELGDSALYLCASSLAGTSGRGAYEQYFGPGTRLTVT.

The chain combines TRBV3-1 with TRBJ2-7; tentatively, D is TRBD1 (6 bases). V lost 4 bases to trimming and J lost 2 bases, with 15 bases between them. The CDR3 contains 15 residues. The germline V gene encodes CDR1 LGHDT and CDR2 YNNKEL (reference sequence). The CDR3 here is CASSPSWTAPYEQYF. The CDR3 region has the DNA TGTGCCAGCAGCCCCTCATGGACAGCCCCCTACGAGCAGTACTTC.

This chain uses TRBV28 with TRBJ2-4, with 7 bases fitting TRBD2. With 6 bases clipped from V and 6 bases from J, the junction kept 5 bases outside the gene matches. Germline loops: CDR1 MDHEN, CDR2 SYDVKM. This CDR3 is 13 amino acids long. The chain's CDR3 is CASRGGGGNIQYF. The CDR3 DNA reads TGTGCCAGCAGGGGGGGGGGAGGAAACATTCAGTACTTC. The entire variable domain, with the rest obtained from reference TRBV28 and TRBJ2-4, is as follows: DVKVTQSSRYLVKRTGEKVFLECVQDMDHENMFWYRQDPGLGLRLIYFSYDVKMKEKGDIPEGYSVSREKKERFSLILESASTNQTSMYLCASRGGGGNIQYFGAGTRLSVL.

The CDR3 nucleotides are TGTGCCAGCAGTTGGCTAGCGGCGCAAGAGACCCAGTACTTC. Amino acid sequence: CASSWLAAQETQYF. The chain uses TRBV2 and TRBJ2-5; TRBD2 matches at 7 bases. CDR3 length equals 14 residues. V lost 5 bases to trimming and J lost 2 bases; unmatched junction nucleotides: 5. The germline V gene encodes CDR1 SNHLY and CDR2 FYNNEI.

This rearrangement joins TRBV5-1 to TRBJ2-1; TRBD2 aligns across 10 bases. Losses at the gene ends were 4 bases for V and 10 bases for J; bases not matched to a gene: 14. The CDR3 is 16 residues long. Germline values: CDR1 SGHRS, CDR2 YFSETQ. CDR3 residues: CASSLIGAGGPSEQFF. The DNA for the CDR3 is TGCGCCAGCAGCCTGATTGGAGCGGGGGGGCCCTCCGAGCAGTTCTTC.

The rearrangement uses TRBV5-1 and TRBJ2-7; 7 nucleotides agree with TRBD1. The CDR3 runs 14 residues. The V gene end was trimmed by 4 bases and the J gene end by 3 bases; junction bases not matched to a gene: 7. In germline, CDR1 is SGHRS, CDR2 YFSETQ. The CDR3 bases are TGCGCCAGCAGCGCAACAGGGGAGCTCTACGAGCAGTACGTC. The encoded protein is CASSATGELYEQYV.

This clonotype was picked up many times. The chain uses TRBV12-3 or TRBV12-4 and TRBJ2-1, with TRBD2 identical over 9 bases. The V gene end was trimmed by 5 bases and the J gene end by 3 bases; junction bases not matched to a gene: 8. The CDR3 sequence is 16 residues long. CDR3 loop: CASSPSSGTVYNEQFF. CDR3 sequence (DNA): TGTGCCAGCAGTCCGTCTAGCGGGACGGTCTACAATGAGCAGTTCTTC.

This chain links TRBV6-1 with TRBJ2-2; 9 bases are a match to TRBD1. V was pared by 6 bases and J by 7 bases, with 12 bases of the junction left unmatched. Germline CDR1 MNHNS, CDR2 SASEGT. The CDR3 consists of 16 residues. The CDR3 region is CASRVGTGKLVGELFF. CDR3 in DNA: TGTGCCAGCAGGGTCGGGACAGGGAAGTTGGTCGGGGAGCTGTTTTTT.